This T cell receptor beta chain was identified in a study of CXCR3-negative and CXCR3-positive naive CD8 T cells. The CDR3 has 14 amino acids. Germline CDR1 is SEHNR and CDR2 is FQNEAQ (reference sequence). Preparation of TRB cDNA libraries relied on 5' RACE carrying UMI labels. TCRdb reanalyzed the 5' RACE reads and collapses them to one entry per CDR3 protein, without DNA. Listed are over 20,000 distinct CDR3 sequences; approximately 2.6% falls within the top ten. The sample consisted of naive CXCR3- CD8+ T cells from blood. Regarding subset: CD45RO-CCR7+CD27+CD95- naive CD8+ T cells lacking CXCR3 (TNR3-). V and J are TRBV7-9 and TRBJ2-5; TCRdb indicates TRBD1, and absent DNA this call remains unverified. This clonotype originated in a human donor in good health. Some clones in this sample may be carry-over from other donors' samples. CDR3 amino acids: CASGDSRVQETQYF.